The clone carrying this T cell receptor (beta chain) came up a few times. V lost 1 base, J lost 4 bases, and 13 bases lay in between. The germline CDR1 and CDR2 sequences are SGHVS and FNYEAQ. The CDR3 consists of 15 residues. This specimen belongs to a study of blood T cell repertoires in COVID-19. Assay: immunoSEQ multiplex PCR; the TCRdb copy retains only in-frame clones and omits some. The top ten clones hold approximately 1.9% of a sample with 300,000 to 450,000 clones, 70% to 90% of them seen once. In terms of age and location, participants ranged from about 18 to 95 years and lived in 24 US areas.

Sequencing was done on a sample of PBMCs or T cells enriched from blood (not recorded which). The V gene is TRBV7-6, the J gene TRBJ1-1; D gene uncertain. The clonotype comes from a man aged 40-50 years in a cohort exposed to, infected with or recovered from COVID-19 (not recorded which). The CDR3 DNA follows: TGTGCCAGCAGCTTAGAGGCGGGAGGCGGCACTGAAGCTTTCTTT. Its translation is CASSLEAGGGTEAFF. Full variable domain (remainder filled in from reference TRBV7-6 and TRBJ1-1): GAGVSQSPRYKVTKRGQDVALRCDPISGHVSLYWYRQALGQGPEFLTYFNYEAQQDKSGLPNDRFSAERPEGSISTLTIQRTEQRDSAMYRCASSLEAGGGTEAFFGQGTRLTVV.